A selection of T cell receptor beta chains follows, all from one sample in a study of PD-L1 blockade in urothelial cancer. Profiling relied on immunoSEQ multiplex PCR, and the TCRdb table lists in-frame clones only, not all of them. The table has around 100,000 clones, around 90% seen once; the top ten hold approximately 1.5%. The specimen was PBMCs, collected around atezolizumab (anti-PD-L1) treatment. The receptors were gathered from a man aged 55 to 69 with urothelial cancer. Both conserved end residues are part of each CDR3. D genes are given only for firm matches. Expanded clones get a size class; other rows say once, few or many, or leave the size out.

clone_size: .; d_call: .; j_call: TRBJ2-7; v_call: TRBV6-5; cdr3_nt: TGTGCCAGCAGTTACTCTCGGGGAGACCCCTACGAGCAGTACTTC; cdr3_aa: CASSYSRGDPYEQYF
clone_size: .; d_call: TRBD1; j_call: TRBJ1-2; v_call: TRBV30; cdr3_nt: TGTGCCTGGAGTTCAAACAGGGGGCCTTATGGCTACACCTTC; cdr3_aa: CAWSSNRGPYGYTF
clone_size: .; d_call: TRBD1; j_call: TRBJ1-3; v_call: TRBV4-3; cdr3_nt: TGCGCCAGCAGCCAAGTTATCGGACAGGGGACCGGAAACACCATATATTTT; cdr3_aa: CASSQVIGQGTGNTIYF
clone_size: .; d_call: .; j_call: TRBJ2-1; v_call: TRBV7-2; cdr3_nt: TGTGCCAGCAGCTCCTATTCTGAGCAGTTCTTC; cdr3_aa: CASSSYSEQFF
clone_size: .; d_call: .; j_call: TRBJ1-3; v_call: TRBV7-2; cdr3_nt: TGTGCCAGCAGCTTCGGGGTGTCCGGAAACACCATATATTTT; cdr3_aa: CASSFGVSGNTIYF
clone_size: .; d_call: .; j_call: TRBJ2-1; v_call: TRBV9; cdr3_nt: TGTGCCAGCAGCGTAGCCCCTACCGGGGACAATGAGCAGTTCTTC; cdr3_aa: CASSVAPTGDNEQFF
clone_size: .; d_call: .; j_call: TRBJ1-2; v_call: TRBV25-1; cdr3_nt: TGTGCCAGCAGTGTCCTACAGGGCGGTGGCTACACCTTC; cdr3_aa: CASSVLQGGGYTF
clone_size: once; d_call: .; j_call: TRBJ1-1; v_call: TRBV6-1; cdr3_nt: TGTGCCAGCAGTGAAGCGCGAGGGACAACTGAAGCTTTCTTT; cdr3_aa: CASSEARGTTEAFF
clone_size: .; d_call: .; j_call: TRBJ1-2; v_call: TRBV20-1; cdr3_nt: TGCAGTGCTTCCTTTAATGGCTACACCTTC; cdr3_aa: CSASFNGYTF
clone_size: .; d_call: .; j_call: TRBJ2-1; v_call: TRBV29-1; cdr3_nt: TGCAGCGTTGAGATGGGGCGGTCGAGCTCCTACAATGAGCAGTTCTTC; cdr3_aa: CSVEMGRSSSYNEQFF
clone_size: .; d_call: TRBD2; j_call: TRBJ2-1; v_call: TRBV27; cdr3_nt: TGTGCCAGCAGATTTATCCCAGCGGGAGGGGCTAATGAGCAGTTCTTC; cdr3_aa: CASRFIPAGGANEQFF
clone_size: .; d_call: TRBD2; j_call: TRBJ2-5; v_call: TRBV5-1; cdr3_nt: TGCGCCAGCAGCCGGGAGGAGCAAGAGACCCAGTACTTC; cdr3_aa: CASSREEQETQYF
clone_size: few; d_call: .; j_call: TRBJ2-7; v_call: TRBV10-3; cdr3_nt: TGTGCCATCGGCGCGGGACTGGCCTCCTACGAGCAGTACTTC; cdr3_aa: CAIGAGLASYEQYF
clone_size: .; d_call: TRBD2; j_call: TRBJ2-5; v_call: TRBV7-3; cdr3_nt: TGTGCCAGCAGCTTGGGCGGGGGGGCGGAAGAGACCCAGTACTTC; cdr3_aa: CASSLGGGAEETQYF
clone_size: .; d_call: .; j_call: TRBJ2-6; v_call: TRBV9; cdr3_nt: TGTGCCAGCAGCTACGGGACAAATTCTGGGGCCAACGTCCTGACTTTC; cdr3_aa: CASSYGTNSGANVLTF
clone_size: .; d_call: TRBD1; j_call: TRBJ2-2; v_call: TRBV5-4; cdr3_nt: TGTGCCAGCAGCACCCGGGACAGGGCCACCGGGGAGCTGTTTTTT; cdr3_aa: CASSTRDRATGELFF
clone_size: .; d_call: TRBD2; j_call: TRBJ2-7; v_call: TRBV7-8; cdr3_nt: TGTGCCAGCAGCTTAGGGCTAGCGGGGGCGCAATCCTACGAGCAGTACTTC; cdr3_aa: CASSLGLAGAQSYEQYF
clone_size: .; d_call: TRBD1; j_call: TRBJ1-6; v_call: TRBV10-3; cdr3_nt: TGTGCCAGCCGACCACAGGGGGCAGTTGATTCACCCCTCCACTTT; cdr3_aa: CASRPQGAVDSPLHF
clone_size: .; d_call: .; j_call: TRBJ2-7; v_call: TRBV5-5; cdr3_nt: TGTGCCAGCAGCTTGGCGCAGTACGAGCAGTACTTC; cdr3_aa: CASSLAQYEQYF
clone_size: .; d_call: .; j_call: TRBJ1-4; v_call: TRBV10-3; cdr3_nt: TGTGCCATCAGTGAGTCGGGGCGAAATGAAAAACTGTTTTTT; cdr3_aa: CAISESGRNEKLFF
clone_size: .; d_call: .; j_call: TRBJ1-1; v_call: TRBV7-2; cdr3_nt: TGTGCCAGCAGCTCAACAGGGTGGGCTGAAGCTTTCTTT; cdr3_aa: CASSSTGWAEAFF
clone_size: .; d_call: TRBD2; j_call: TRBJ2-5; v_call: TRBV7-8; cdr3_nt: TGTGCCAGCAGCTTACGGCTAGCGGGACCTCAAGAGACCCAGTACTTC; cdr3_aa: CASSLRLAGPQETQYF
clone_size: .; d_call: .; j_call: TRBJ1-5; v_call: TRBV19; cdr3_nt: TGTGCCAGTAGTATGGGGCTCAGGGCAGGGCAGCCCCAGCATTTT; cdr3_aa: CASSMGLRAGQPQHF
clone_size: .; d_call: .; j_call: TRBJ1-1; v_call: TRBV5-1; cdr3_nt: TGCGCCAGCAGCTTGGAGGGACTTAACACTGAAGCTTTCTTT; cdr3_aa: CASSLEGLNTEAFF
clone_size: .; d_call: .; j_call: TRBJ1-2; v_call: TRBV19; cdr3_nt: TGTGCCAGTAGTCTATCGGGGTTTAACTATGGCTACACCTTC; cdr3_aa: CASSLSGFNYGYTF
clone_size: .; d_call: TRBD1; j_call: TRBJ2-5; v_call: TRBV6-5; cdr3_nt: TGTGCCAGCAGTTACTCGCCAGGGGGAGAGACCCAGTACTTC; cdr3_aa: CASSYSPGGETQYF
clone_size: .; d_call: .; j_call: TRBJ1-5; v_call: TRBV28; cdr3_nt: TGTGCCAGCAGGTATACAGGGAGTGTGCAGCCCCAGCATTTT; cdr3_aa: CASRYTGSVQPQHF
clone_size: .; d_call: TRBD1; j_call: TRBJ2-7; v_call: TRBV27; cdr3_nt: TGTGCCAGCAGTTTAACTTCCGGGACAGCTTACTACGAGCAGTACTTC; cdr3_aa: CASSLTSGTAYYEQYF
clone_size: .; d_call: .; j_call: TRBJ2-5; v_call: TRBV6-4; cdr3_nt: TGTGCCAGCAGTGTTCACAGGGAAGAGACCCAGTACTTC; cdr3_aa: CASSVHREETQYF
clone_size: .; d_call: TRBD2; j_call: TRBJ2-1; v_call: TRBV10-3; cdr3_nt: TGTGCCATCAGTGACCAGCGGGGGGAATACAATGAGCAGTTCTTC; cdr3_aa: CAISDQRGEYNEQFF
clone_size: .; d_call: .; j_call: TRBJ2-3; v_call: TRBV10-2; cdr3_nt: TGCGCCAGCAGTGAGATTAGCGACACAGATACGCAGTATTTT; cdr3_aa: CASSEISDTDTQYF
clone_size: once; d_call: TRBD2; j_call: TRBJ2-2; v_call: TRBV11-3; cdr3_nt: TGTGCCAGCAGCTTAGAAACGACTAGCGGGAACTCCGGGGAGCTGTTTTTT; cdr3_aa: CASSLETTSGNSGELFF
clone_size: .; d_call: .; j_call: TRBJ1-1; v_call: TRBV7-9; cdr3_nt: TGTGCCAGCAGCTTAGTGCGTCGAGGCACTGAAGCTTTCTTT; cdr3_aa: CASSLVRRGTEAFF
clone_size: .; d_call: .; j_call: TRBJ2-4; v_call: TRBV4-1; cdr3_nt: TGCGCCAGCAGCCAAGGCGCTTCCCGGGGCAAAAACATTCAGTACTTC; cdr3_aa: CASSQGASRGKNIQYF
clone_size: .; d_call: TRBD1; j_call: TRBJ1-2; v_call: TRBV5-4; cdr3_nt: TGTGCCAGCAGCTTGGTGGACAGGGGCCCCTGGAACTATGGCTACACCTTC; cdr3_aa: CASSLVDRGPWNYGYTF
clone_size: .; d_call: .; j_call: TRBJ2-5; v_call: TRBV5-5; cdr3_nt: TGTGCCAGCAGCCCCCAGCCGGGGGGCATGGGGGAGACCCAGTACTTC; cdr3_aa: CASSPQPGGMGETQYF
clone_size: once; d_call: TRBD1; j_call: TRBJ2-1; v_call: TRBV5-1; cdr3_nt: TGCGCCAGCAGCTTGTATGGGACAGGAGGCAATGAGCAGTTCTTC; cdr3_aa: CASSLYGTGGNEQFF
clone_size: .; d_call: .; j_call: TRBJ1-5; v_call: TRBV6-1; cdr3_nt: TGTGCCAGCATCAGGGAGGGCAATCAGCCCCAGCATTTT; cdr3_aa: CASIREGNQPQHF
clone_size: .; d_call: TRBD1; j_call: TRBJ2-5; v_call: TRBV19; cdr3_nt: TGTGCCAGTAGTATAGGGGGGACAGGACAAGAGACCCAGTACTTC; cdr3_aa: CASSIGGTGQETQYF
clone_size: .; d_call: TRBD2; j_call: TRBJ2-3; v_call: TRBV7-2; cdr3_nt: TGTGCCAGCAGCTTAACTAGCGGTGGAGTGGCGCAGTATTTT; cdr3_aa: CASSLTSGGVAQYF
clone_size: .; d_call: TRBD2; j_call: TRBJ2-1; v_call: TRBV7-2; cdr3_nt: TGTGCCAGCAGCCTGATTGGGACTAGCTATCCCGAGGCTCGCAATGAGCAGTTCTTC; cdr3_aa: CASSLIGTSYPEARNEQFF
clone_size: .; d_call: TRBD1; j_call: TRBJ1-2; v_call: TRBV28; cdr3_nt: TGTGCCAGCAGTCCCGGGGGACAGCAACTCTATGGCTACACCTTC; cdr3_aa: CASSPGGQQLYGYTF
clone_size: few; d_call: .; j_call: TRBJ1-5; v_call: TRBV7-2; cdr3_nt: TGTGCCAGCAGCCCGGGACAAGGATACTGGCCCCAGCATTTT; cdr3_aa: CASSPGQGYWPQHF
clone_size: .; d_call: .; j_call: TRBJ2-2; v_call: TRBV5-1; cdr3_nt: TGCGCCAGCAGTCCCGCGGGGACGGCTTCGAACACCGGGGAGCTGTTTTTT; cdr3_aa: CASSPAGTASNTGELFF
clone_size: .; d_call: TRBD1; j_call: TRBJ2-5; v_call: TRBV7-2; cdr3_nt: TGTGCCAGCAGCTGGACAGGGATCGGAGAGACCCAGTACTTC; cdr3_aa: CASSWTGIGETQYF
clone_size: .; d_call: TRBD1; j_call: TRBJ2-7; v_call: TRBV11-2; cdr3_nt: TGTGCCAGCAGCTTAGCTCAGGGGGCGGGGGAGCAGTACTTC; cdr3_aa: CASSLAQGAGEQYF
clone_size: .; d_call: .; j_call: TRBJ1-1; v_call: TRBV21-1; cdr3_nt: TGTGCCAGCAGTTGGGGGCGGGCCAAAGCTTTCTTT; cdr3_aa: CASSWGRAKAFF
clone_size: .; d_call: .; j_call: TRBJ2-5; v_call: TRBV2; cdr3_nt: TGTGCCAGCAGTTCCAGCCAAGAGACCCAGTACTTC; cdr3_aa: CASSSSQETQYF
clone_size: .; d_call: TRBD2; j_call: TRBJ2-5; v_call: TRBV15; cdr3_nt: TGTGCCACCAGCCGCCGACTAGCGGGAGAGGGGGAGACCCAGTACTTC; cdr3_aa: CATSRRLAGEGETQYF
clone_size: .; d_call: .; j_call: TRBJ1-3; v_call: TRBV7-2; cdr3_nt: TGTGCCAGCAGCGGGAGGTCCGGAAACACCATATATTTT; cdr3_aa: CASSGRSGNTIYF